The clone carrying this T cell receptor (beta chain) was seen only once. Its antigen is unknown. Method: immunoSEQ multiplex PCR; TCRdb's copy keeps in-frame clones and lacks some. The sample has about 1,900,000 clones; approximately 94% are singletons. Terminally differentiated effector memory CD45RA+ cells were left out of the naive CD8 fraction, which was CD45RO-negative and positively selected for CCR7. Germline-derived CDR1 and CDR2 are SGHTA and FQGNSA. V lost 2 bases, J lost 4 bases, and 17 bases lay in between. The CDR3 is 16 amino acids. The sample belongs to a study of shared clonotypes between healthy human individuals. General study points: Non-shared clonotypes were found to have lower generation probabilities than the clonotypes that were shared by all four of the sorted-subset donors. Only a few donors were included, so the genetic and exposure-history diversity represented was limited.

Sequencing used naive CD8+ T cells sorted from blood. The chain has TRBV7-2 and TRBJ1-2, with a possible D match to TRBD1 (6 bases). The receptor was derived from a man aged 18-30 years in good health. The CDR3 DNA sequence: TGTGCCAGCAGCTTATTCCCGGACAGAACTGTCTATGGCTACACCTTC. This codes for CASSLFPDRTVYGYTF.